Below, 5 T cell receptor beta chains from the same sample are listed, as sequenced in a study of cytotoxic CD8 clonotypes in ibrutinib-treated CLL. Profiled with immunoSEQ multiplex PCR; TCRdb holds only in-frame clones, not every one. The repertoire holds roughly 300,000 clones, with around 76% as singletons. The specimen was PBMCs, collected at disease progression, from a patient treated with ibrutinib. The receptor source for this set is a human donor with chronic lymphocytic leukemia.

Concerning this clone: Other nucleotide sequences from this sample produce the same CDR3. The chain recombines TRBV20-1 with TRBJ2-7; TRBD1 is a possible D gene (5 bases). V was pared by 2 bases and J by 6 bases, with 8 bases between. Germline loops: CDR1 DFQATT, CDR2 SNEGSKA (reference sequence). The CDR3 consists of 11 residues. CDR3 DNA sequence: TGCAGTGCTAGACAGGGTAGCGAGCAGTACTTC. It is translated as CSARQGSEQYF.

This clone was counted between two and nine times. CDR3 amino acids: CASSQGFQPQHF. The CDR3 nucleotides read TGTGCCAGCAGCCAAGGTTTTCAGCCCCAGCATTTT. This chain joins TRBV14 and TRBJ1-5; D unresolved. Trimming left V 1 base short and J 6 bases short, with 4 bases between. Per the germline V gene, CDR1 is SGHDN and CDR2 is FVKESK. This CDR3 is 12 amino acids long.

The chain carries TRBV6-6 and TRBJ2-5; 7 bases are shared with TRBD1. Trimming cost V 9 bases and J 5 bases; bases outside gene matches: 9. Germline CDR1 MNHNY, CDR2 SVGAGI (reference sequence). This CDR3 comprises 13 residues. CDR3 protein: CASRVTGKETQYF. DNA for the CDR3: TGTGCCAGTAGAGTGACAGGGAAGGAGACCCAGTACTTC.

This clone showed up just a few times. The V gene is TRBV5-1, the J gene TRBJ1-1; 9 bases agree with TRBD1. Trimming took 1 base from V and 4 from J; bases not matched to a gene: 2. Germline V gene lookup returns CDR1 SGHRS and CDR2 YFSETQ. The CDR3 extends over 14 amino acids. This CDR3 is CASSLTGGFTEAFF. As DNA, the CDR3 is TGCGCCAGCAGCTTGACAGGGGGCTTCACTGAAGCTTTCTTT.

A few counts support this clone. The chain employs TRBV28 and TRBJ2-7; the D gene could be TRBD1 or TRBD2 (6 bases each). Per the germline V gene, CDR1 is MDHEN and CDR2 is SYDVKM. This CDR3 comprises 15 residues. V was trimmed by 3 bases and J by 2 bases, leaving 14 bases between them. The CDR3 region is CASSFVADSPYEQYF. The CDR3 coding sequence is TGTGCCAGCAGTTTTGTAGCGGACAGCCCCTACGAGCAGTACTTC.